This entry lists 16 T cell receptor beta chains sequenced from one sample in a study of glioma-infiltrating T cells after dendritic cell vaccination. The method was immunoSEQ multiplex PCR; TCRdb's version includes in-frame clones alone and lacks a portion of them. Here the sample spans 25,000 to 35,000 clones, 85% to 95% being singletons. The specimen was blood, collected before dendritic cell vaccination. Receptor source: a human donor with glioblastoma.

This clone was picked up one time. The chain's CDR3 is CASSVDRGAFF. The CDR3 coding sequence is TGTGCCAGCAGTGTCGACAGGGGAGCTTTCTTT. The chain uses TRBV2 and TRBJ1-1; 8 nucleotides agree with TRBD1. This CDR3 comprises 11 residues. The V gene's germline CDR1 is SNHLY and CDR2 FYNNEI. After removal of 4 bases from V and 10 bases from J, the junction contained 2 bases not matched to a gene. Complete variable domain (other parts from reference TRBV2 and TRBJ1-1): EPEVTQTPSHQVTQMGQEVILRCVPISNHLYFYWYRQILGQKVEFLVSFYNNEISEKSEIFDDQFSVERPDGSNFTLKIRSTKLEDSAMYFCASSVDRGAFFGQGTRLTVV.

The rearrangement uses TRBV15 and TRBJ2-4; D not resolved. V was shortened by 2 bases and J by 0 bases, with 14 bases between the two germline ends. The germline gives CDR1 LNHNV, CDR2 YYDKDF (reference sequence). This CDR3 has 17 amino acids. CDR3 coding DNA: TGTGCCACCAGCAGAATATCAAGTGGCCTAGCCAAAAACATTCAGTACTTC. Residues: CATSRISSGLAKNIQYF.

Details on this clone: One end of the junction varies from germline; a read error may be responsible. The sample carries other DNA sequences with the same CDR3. CDR3 sequence: CASSKIRDKDNSPLHF. DNA for the CDR3: TGCGCCAGCAGCAAGATCCGGGACAAGGATAATTCCCCCCTCCACTTT. This chain joins TRBV4-1 and TRBJ1-6; D is possibly TRBD1 (6 bases). The CDR3 sequence is 16 residues long. Germline CDR1 is MGHRA and CDR2 is YSYEKL.

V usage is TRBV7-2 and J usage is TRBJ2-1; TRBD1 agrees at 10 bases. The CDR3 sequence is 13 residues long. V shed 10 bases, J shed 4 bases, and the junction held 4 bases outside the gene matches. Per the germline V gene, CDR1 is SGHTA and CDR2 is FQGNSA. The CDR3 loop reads CATTGQGYNEQFF. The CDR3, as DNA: TGTGCCACCACGGGACAGGGGTACAATGAGCAGTTCTTC.

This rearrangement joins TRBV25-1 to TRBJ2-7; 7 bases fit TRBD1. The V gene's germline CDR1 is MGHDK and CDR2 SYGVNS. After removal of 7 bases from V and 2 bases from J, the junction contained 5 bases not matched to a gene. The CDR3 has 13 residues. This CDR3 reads CASTQTGTYEQYF. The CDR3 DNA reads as TGTGCCAGCACCCAGACAGGGACCTACGAGCAGTACTTC.

CDR3 nucleotide sequence: TGCGCCAGCAGCACCCGGACAGCTGGGGGTTCACCCCTCCACTTT. The encoded protein is CASSTRTAGGSPLHF. V gene TRBV5-1 combines with J gene TRBJ1-6, with D perhaps matching TRBD1 (6 bases). Germline values: CDR1 SGHRS, CDR2 YFSETQ. Trimming took 4 bases from V and 9 from J, leaving 17 bases between them. This CDR3 comprises 15 residues. The variable domain in full, completed from reference TRBV5-1 and TRBJ1-6, reads KAGVTQTPRYLIKTRGQQVTLSCSPISGHRSVSWYQQTPGQGLQFLFEYFSETQRNKGNFPGRFSGRQFSNSRSEMNVSTLELGDSALYLCASSTRTAGGSPLHFGNGTRLTVT.

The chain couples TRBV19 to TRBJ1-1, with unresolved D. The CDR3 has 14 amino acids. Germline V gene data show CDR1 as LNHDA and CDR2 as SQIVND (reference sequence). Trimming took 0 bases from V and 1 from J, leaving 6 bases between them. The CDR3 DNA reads TGTGCCAGTAGTATAGAGGGGAGGAACACTGAAGCTTTCTTT. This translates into CASSIEGRNTEAFF. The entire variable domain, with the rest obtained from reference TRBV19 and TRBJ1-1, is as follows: DGGITQSPKYLFRKEGQNVTLSCEQNLNHDAMYWYRQDPGQGLRLIYYSQIVNDFQKGDIAEGYSVSREKKESFPLTVTSAQKNPTAFYLCASSIEGRNTEAFFGQGTRLTVV.

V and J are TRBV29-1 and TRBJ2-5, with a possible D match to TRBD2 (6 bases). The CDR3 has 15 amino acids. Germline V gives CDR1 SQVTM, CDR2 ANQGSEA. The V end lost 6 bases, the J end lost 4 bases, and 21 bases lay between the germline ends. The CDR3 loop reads CSVLAGTPDPETQYF. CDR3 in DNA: TGCAGCGTGCTCGCCGGGACTCCGGACCCAGAGACCCAGTACTTC. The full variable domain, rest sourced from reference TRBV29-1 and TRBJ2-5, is SAVISQKPSRDICQRGTSLTIQCQVDSQVTMMFWYRQQPGQSLTLIATANQGSEATYESGFVIDKFPISRPNLTFSTLTVSNMSPEDSSIYLCSVLAGTPDPETQYFGPGTRLLVL.

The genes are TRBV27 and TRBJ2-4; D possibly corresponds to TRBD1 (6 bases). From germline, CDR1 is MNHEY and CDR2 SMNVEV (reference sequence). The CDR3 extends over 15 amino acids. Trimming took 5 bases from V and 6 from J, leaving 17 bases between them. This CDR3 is CASSPPWGRGNIQYF. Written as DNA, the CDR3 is TGTGCCAGCAGTCCACCGTGGGGGCGCGGAAACATTCAGTACTTC.

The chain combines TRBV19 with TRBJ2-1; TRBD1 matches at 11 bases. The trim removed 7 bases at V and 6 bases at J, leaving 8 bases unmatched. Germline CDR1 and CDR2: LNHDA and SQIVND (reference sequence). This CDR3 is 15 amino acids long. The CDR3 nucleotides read TGTGCCAGTACTACGGGGGGGACAGGGGGCAATGAGCAGTTCTTC. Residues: CASTTGGTGGNEQFF.

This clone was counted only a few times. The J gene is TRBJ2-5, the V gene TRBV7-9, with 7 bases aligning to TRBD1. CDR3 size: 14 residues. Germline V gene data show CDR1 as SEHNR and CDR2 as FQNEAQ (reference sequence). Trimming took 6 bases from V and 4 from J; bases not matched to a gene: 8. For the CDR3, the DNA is TGTGCCAGCAGAGGCGACAGGGTGGGAGAGACCCAGTACTTC. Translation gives CASRGDRVGETQYF.

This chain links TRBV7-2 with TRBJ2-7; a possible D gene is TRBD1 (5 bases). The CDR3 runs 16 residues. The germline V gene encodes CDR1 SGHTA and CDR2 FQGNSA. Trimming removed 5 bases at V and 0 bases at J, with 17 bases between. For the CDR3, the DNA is TGTGCCAGCAGCCCACAAAACCTCGACAGCTCCTACGAGCAGTACTTC. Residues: CASSPQNLDSSYEQYF. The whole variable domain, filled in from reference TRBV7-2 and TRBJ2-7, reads GAGVSQSPSNKVTEKGKDVELRCDPISGHTALYWYRQSLGQGLEFLIYFQGNSAPDKSGLPSDRFSAERTGGSVSTLTIQRTQQEDSAVYLCASSPQNLDSSYEQYFGPGTRLTVT.

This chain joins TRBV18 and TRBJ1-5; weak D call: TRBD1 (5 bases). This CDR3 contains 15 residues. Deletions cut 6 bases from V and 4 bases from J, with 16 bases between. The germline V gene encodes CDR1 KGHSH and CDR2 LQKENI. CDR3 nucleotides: TGTGCCAGCTCTTCCGGGACTCGACTAAATCAGCCCCAGCATTTT. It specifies CASSSGTRLNQPQHF.

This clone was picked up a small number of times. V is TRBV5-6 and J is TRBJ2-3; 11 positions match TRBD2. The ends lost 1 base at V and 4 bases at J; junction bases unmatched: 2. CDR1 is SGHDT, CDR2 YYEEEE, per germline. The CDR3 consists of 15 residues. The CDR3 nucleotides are TGTGCCAGCAGCTTGATTAGCGGGGGGGCAGATACGCAGTATTTT. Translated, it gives CASSLISGGADTQYF.

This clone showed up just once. The CDR3 nucleotides are TGCGCCAGCAAGCCAAGTAGGGACAGGAATTCACCCCTCCACTTT. Its translation: CASKPSRDRNSPLHF. The chain couples TRBV4-1 to TRBJ1-6, with 8 bases that match TRBD1. Germline V gives CDR1 MGHRA, CDR2 YSYEKL. CDR3 length: 15 residues. V lost 7 bases, J lost 7 bases, and 9 bases stayed unmatched.

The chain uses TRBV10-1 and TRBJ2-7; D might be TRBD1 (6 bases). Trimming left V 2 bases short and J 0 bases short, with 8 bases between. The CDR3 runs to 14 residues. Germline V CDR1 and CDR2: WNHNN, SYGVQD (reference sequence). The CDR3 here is CASSEADSSYEQYF. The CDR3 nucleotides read TGCGCCAGCAGTGAGGCGGACAGCTCCTACGAGCAGTACTTC.